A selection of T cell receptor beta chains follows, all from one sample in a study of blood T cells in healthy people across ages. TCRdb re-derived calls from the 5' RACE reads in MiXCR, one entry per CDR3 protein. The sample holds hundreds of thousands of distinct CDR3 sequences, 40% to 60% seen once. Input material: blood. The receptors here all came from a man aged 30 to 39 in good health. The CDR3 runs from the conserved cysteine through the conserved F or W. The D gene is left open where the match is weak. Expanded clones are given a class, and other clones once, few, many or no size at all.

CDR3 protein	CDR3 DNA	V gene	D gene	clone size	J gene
CASSFGGFYEQFF	TGTGCCAGCAGTTTTGGTGGGTTTTATGAGCAGTTCTTC	TRBV12-3/TRBV12-4	NA	NA	TRBJ2-1
CATSFGQNQPQHF	TGTGCCACCAGTTTCGGCCAAAATCAGCCCCAGCATTTT	TRBV15	NA	NA	TRBJ1-5
CASSLAVGGSYNEQFF	TGTGCCAGCAGCTTGGCCGTGGGCGGGTCCTACAATGAGCAGTTCTTC	TRBV5-6	NA	NA	TRBJ2-1
CAWSLGGYTF	TGTGCCTGGAGTTTAGGTGGCTACACCTTC	TRBV30	NA	few	TRBJ1-2
CASSLGSWGTKQETQYF	TGTGCCAGCAGCTTAGGATCATGGGGAACAAAACAAGAGACCCAGTACTTC	TRBV11-3	NA	NA	TRBJ2-5
CASSLIDRPYEQYF	TGTGCCAGCAGTTTGATTGACAGACCCTACGAGCAGTACTTC	TRBV27	NA	NA	TRBJ2-7
CAISEGQPYGYTF	TGTGCCATCAGTGAAGGACAGCCCTATGGCTACACCTTC	TRBV10-3	NA	NA	TRBJ1-2
CASTKAVGAGYGYTF	TGTGCCAGCACCAAGGCCGTCGGGGCAGGCTATGGCTACACCTTC	TRBV5-6	NA	NA	TRBJ1-2
CASSLVGTGQSPEKLSF	TGTGCCAGCAGCTTAGTGGGGACGGGACAGTCTCCCGAAAAACTGTCTTTT	TRBV7-2	TRBD1	NA	TRBJ1-4
CASSARGQLTEKLFF	TGCGCCAGCAGCGCCAGGGGGCAGCTAACTGAAAAACTGTTTTTT	TRBV5-1	TRBD1	NA	TRBJ1-4
CATSDPETGTDTQYF	TGTGCCACCAGTGATCCGGAGACAGGGACAGATACGCAGTATTTT	TRBV24-1	TRBD1	NA	TRBJ2-3
CASSYRRRSYEQYF	TGTGCCAGCAGCTACCGACGTAGGAGCTACGAGCAGTACTTC	TRBV7-2	NA	NA	TRBJ2-7
CASSARTNPYNEQFF	TGTGCCAGCAGTGCAAGGACTAACCCCTACAATGAGCAGTTCTTC	TRBV2	NA	NA	TRBJ2-1
CASSLGQEVMHEQFF	TGTGCCAGCAGCCTGGGACAGGAGGTTATGCATGAGCAGTTCTTC	TRBV7-9	TRBD1	NA	TRBJ2-1
CASSHPPSGSSTDTQYF	TGCGCCAGCAGCCATCCTCCTAGCGGGTCTAGCACAGATACGCAGTATTTT	TRBV4-1	TRBD2	NA	TRBJ2-3
CVSSPLGQSNEQFF	TGTGTCAGCAGCCCCCTGGGGCAAAGCAATGAGCAGTTCTTC	TRBV6-1	NA	NA	TRBJ2-1
CASSLLVGSPLHF	TGTGCCAGCAGCTTGTTGGTCGGGTCACCCCTCCACTTT	TRBV11-1	NA	NA	TRBJ1-6
CASSLASATGGYTF	TGCGCCAGCAGCTTGGCCTCAGCCACGGGTGGCTACACCTTC	TRBV5-1	NA	NA	TRBJ1-2
CASSLGNEAKNIQYF	TGTGCCAGCAGCTTAGGCAACGAGGCCAAAAACATTCAGTACTTC	TRBV11-3	NA	NA	TRBJ2-4
CASSRYGGETQYF	TGTGCCAGCAGCCGATACGGGGGCGAGACCCAGTACTTC	TRBV12-3/TRBV12-4	NA	NA	TRBJ2-5
CASSPNTPSTDTQYF	TGCGCCAGCAGCCCCAACACACCTAGCACAGATACGCAGTATTTT	TRBV4-3	NA	many	TRBJ2-3
CASSSVGGKETQYF	TGCGCCAGCAGCTCGGTCGGAGGAAAAGAGACCCAGTACTTC	TRBV5-1	NA	NA	TRBJ2-5
CSARDKGNRGRMWEKLFF	TGCAGTGCTAGAGATAAGGGGAACAGGGGGCGAATGTGGGAAAAACTGTTTTTT	TRBV20-1	TRBD1	NA	TRBJ1-4
CASSPAGLAGGSTDTQYF	TGTGCCAGCAGCCCCGCCGGGTTAGCGGGGGGGTCCACAGATACGCAGTATTTT	TRBV7-3	TRBD2	NA	TRBJ2-3
CASSVSGGTASYNEQFF	TGTGCCAGCAGCGTTTCCGGGGGCACGGCCTCCTACAATGAGCAGTTCTTC	TRBV9	NA	medium-sized	TRBJ2-1
CASRDTHNDGYTF	TGTGCCAGCAGGGATACGCATAACGATGGCTACACCTTC	TRBV12-3/TRBV12-4	NA	NA	TRBJ1-2
CASSQDVMGGGGQETQYF	TGCGCCAGCAGCCAAGATGTGATGGGCGGGGGGGGACAAGAGACCCAGTACTTC	TRBV4-3	TRBD2	few	TRBJ2-5
CASSQEGRGGGETQYF	TGTGCCAGCAGCCAAGAGGGACGGGGTGGCGGCGAGACCCAGTACTTC	TRBV4-2	NA	few	TRBJ2-5
CASGAFSYEQYF	TGTGCCAGCGGTGCTTTCTCCTACGAGCAGTACTTC	TRBV7-2	NA	NA	TRBJ2-7
CASSRGTAGYGYTF	TGTGCCAGCAGCCGAGGGACAGCCGGGTATGGCTACACCTTC	TRBV14	TRBD1	NA	TRBJ1-2